This T cell receptor beta chain was captured by sequencing in a study of blood T cell repertoires in COVID-19. For the study at large: Some COVID-19 samples were acute and others convalescent; all came from the United States, Italy and Spain. The analysed material was cDNA or gDNA that came from T cells, B-cell-depleted T cells, or PBMCs.

Study processing details: Cell counts per sample came from amplifying reference gene primers. Libraries were prepared by immunoSEQ multiplex PCR; TCRdb keeps only in-frame clonotypes and omits some of them. The V and J calls and the clone size are those of that table, but D and trimming were determined from the DNA. Here the sample spans around 200,000 clones, roughly four fifths being singletons. Trimming removed 6 bases from V and 4 bases from J, with 9 bases in between. CDR3 length equals 13 residues. Germline V gene lookup returns CDR1 MNHEY and CDR2 SMNVEV (reference sequence). This receptor was identified in a man aged 50-59 years who had recovered from COVID-19. The chain combines TRBV27 with TRBJ2-2; D is unclear. The sequencing sample was made of peripheral blood. CDR3 protein: CASSQFGTGELFF. In nucleotides, the CDR3 is TGTGCCAGCAGCCAGTTTGGCACCGGGGAGCTGTTTTTT.